The TCR beta chain described here comes from a study of T cells in Graves' hyperthyroidism and ophthalmopathy. This clonotype was recorded at least ten times. Its antigen is not identified. Researchers amplified the TCR beta CDR3 regions from RNA transcripts. Carried out on the TCR CDR3, a first-round RT-PCR used the HTBI primer set. TCRdb passed the multiplex PCR reads through MiXCR, listing each CDR3 protein once. The sample lists 350,000 to 400,000 distinct CDR3 sequences, about 18% occurring once. General study findings and limits: Separating ophthalmopathy from stable hyperthyroidism was achieved by a 13 V-J model.

Looked up from germline, CDR1 is MNHEY and CDR2 is SVGEGT. With 4 bases removed from V and 2 bases from J, the gap between germline ends came to 12 bases. The CDR3 is 15 amino acids. The PBMCs studied were ones that came from 10 ml fresh peripheral blood. The clonotype was recovered from a man younger than 35 with Graves' ophthalmopathy. Sequenced input: blood. The chain combines TRBV6-2 or TRBV6-3 with TRBJ2-1, with D perhaps matching TRBD1 or TRBD2 (5 bases each). The CDR3 DNA follows: TGTGCCAGCAGTTTAGGACGGGGCACCTACAATGAGCAGTTCTTC. As protein: CASSLGRGTYNEQFF.